These 9 T cell receptor beta chains were sequenced from one sample in a study of blood T cell repertoires in COVID-19. TCRdb's table, derived via immunoSEQ multiplex PCR, lists solely in-frame clones and lacks some. Here the sample spans roughly 290,000 clones, approximately 87% being singletons. The source material was peripheral blood. All receptors derive from a woman in her fifties or sixties who had recovered from COVID-19.

The gene calls are TRBV30 and TRBJ2-1, with 7 bases that match TRBD2. The CDR3 runs to 14 residues. Germline V gives CDR1 GTSNPN, CDR2 SVGIG (reference sequence). The ends lost 2 bases at V and 7 bases at J; junction bases unmatched: 8. The CDR3, as DNA: TGTGCCTGGAGTTGGGCGGGAGCTGTAAATGAGCAGTTCTTC. Translation: CAWSWAGAVNEQFF.

The chain has TRBV24-1 and TRBJ1-2, with D tentatively TRBD1 (5 bases). The CDR3 consists of 13 residues. V lost 1 base and J 8 bases, leaving 10 bases between the germline ends. Germline V gives CDR1 KGHDR, CDR2 SFDVKD. This CDR3 is CATSDLTGSGYTF. Here the CDR3 DNA reads TGTGCCACCAGTGATTTAACAGGCTCCGGCTACACCTTC.

The chain combines TRBV7-2 with TRBJ2-7; 10 nucleotides line up with TRBD1. This CDR3 is 17 amino acids long. Germline CDR1 and CDR2: SGHTA and FQGNSA. The V and J ends lost 5 bases and 2 bases, in that order; junction bases with no gene match: 12. The CDR3: CASSRRGTGDYPYEQYF. CDR3 bases: TGTGCCAGCAGCCGCCGGGGGACAGGGGACTACCCCTACGAGCAGTACTTC.

The V and J genes are TRBV2 and TRBJ2-5, with D perhaps matching TRBD1 (5 bases). CDR3 size: 13 residues. The V gene's germline CDR1 is SNHLY and CDR2 FYNNEI. Trimming left V 8 bases short and J 1 base short, with 11 bases between. The CDR3 here is CASSPGSQETQYF. The CDR3 coding sequence is TGTGCCAGCTCGCCAGGGTCCCAAGAGACCCAGTACTTC.

The rearrangement uses TRBV28 and TRBJ1-2, with 7 bases fitting TRBD1. Germline lookup yields CDR1 MDHEN and CDR2 SYDVKM. V dropped 7 bases and J dropped 8; count of bases not matched to a gene: 7. This CDR3 is built from 12 residues. The chain's CDR3 is CASTRDSGGYTF. The CDR3 DNA reads as TGTGCCAGCACCCGGGACAGCGGGGGCTACACCTTC.

CDR3 amino acids: CASGQTYNEQFF. The CDR3 DNA is TGTGCCAGCGGACAGACGTACAATGAGCAGTTCTTC. The rearrangement uses TRBV25-1 and TRBJ2-1; D is perhaps TRBD1 (6 bases). Germline V gene sequence: CDR1 MGHDK, CDR2 SYGVNS. Trimming stripped 8 bases from V and 4 bases from J, with 9 bases between. The CDR3 is 12 amino acids.

The chain joins TRBV6-5 to TRBJ1-2; the D is unclear. V was cut by 2 bases and J by 3 bases, with 7 bases left in between. The CDR3 extends over 13 amino acids. The V gene's germline CDR1 is MNHEY and CDR2 SVGAGI. The CDR3 region is CASSYGRDYGYTF. In nucleotides, the CDR3 is TGTGCCAGCAGTTACGGCCGGGACTATGGCTACACCTTC.

The rearrangement links TRBV7-2 to TRBJ1-5; perhaps TRBD1 as D (5 bases). V gave up 0 bases and J gave up 3 bases, with 9 bases separating them. Per germline, CDR1 SGHTA and CDR2 FQGNSA. The CDR3 is 15 residues long. The CDR3 nucleotides are TGTGCCAGCAGCTTAGCGGCAGGGATCAATCAGCCCCAGCATTTT. It yields the protein CASSLAAGINQPQHF. Using reference TRBV7-2 and TRBJ1-5 for the parts outside the CDR3, the full variable domain is GAGVSQSPSNKVTEKGKDVELRCDPISGHTALYWYRQSLGQGLEFLIYFQGNSAPDKSGLPSDRFSAERTGGSVSTLTIQRTQQEDSAVYLCASSLAAGINQPQHFGDGTRLSIL.

The chain couples TRBV3-1 (or the pseudogene TRBV3-2) to TRBJ2-5, with 11 positions matching TRBD1. With V trimmed by 4 bases and J by 3 bases, 4 bases remained unmatched. The CDR3 is 15 residues long. Germline V gene sequence: CDR1 LGHDT, CDR2 YNNKEL (reference sequence). In DNA form, the CDR3 reads TGTGCCAGCAGCCTGCCGGGACAGGGGGAAGAGACCCAGTACTTC. This translates into CASSLPGQGEETQYF.